The clone carrying this T cell receptor beta chain was seen repeatedly, ten times or more. The antigen is undetermined. This entry is derived from a study of CD8 T cells in ankylosing spondylitis. The germline V gene has CDR1 LGHNA and CDR2 YSLEER. The J segment lost 6 bases and the V segment lost 0 bases, leaving 4 bases of the junction unmatched. This CDR3 has 15 amino acids. Whole-study results and caveats: A motif in TCR beta, a set of 8 or 9 highly homologous variants, appeared characteristic of ankylosing spondylitis blood.

TCRdb itself ran the 5' RACE reads through MiXCR, one entry per CDR3 protein. In the table there are about 500,000 distinct CDR3 sequences, over 4% of which are singletons. The sample consisted of blood, either unsorted or a sorted T cell fraction (not recorded which). The chain links TRBV4-3 to TRBJ2-1; 8 bases are shared with TRBD2. The sequence was obtained from a male donor with ankylosing spondylitis. The CDR3 spells CASSQEWTSFNEQFF. CDR3 sequence (DNA): TGCGCCAGCAGCCAAGAGTGGACTAGCTTCAATGAGCAGTTCTTC.